The subject of this entry is one T cell receptor beta chain. Its cognate antigen is unknown. Sequenced by immunoSEQ multiplex PCR; TCRdb stores in-frame clones only, minus some. Of under 150,000 clones listed, about 93% are singletons. This sample is part of a study of T cell responses to AZD1222 COVID-19 vaccine. CDR3 length: 15 amino acids. CDR1 is GTSNPN and CDR2 is SVGIG in the germline V gene (reference sequence). V lost 0 bases, J lost 7 bases, and 4 bases stayed unmatched. Study outcomes and limitations: Only a handful of AZD1222 recipients, roughly six in all, had baseline seropositivity. There were vaccine-associated CD4 TCRs across spike, dominant at 160-218 and 743-854. The donor group comprised mostly white British people and more females; the analysis possibly underestimated clonal diversity.

This TCR derives from an adult in good health. V usage is TRBV30 and J usage is TRBJ1-4, with 11 bases lining up with TRBD1. Source: peripheral blood, taken on day 0 of MenACWY control vaccination. The CDR3 sequence is CAWSVSGTGGEKLFF. The CDR3 DNA is TGTGCCTGGAGTGTATCAGGGACAGGGGGTGAAAAACTGTTTTTT.